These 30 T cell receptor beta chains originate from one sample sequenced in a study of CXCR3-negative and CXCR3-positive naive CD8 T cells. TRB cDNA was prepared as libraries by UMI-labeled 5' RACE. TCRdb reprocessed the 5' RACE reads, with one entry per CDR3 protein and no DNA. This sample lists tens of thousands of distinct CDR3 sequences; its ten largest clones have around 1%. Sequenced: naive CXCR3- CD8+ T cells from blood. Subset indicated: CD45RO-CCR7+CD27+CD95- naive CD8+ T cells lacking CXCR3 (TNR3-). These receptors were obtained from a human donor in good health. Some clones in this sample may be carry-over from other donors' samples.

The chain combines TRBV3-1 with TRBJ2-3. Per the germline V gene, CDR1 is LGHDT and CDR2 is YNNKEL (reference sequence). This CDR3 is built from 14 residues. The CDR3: CASSQDYSADTQHF.

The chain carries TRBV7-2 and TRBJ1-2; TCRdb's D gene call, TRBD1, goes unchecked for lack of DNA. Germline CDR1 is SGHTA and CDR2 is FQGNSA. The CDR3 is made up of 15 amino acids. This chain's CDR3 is CASSSAGQVWGGYTF.

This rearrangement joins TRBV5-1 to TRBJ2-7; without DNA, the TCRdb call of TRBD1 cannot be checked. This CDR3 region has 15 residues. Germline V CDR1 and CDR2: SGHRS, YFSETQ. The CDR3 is CASSLDLGTTYEQYF.

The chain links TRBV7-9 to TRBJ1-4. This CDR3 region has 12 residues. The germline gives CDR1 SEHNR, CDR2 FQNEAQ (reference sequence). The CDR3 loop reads CASSLGGEKLFF.

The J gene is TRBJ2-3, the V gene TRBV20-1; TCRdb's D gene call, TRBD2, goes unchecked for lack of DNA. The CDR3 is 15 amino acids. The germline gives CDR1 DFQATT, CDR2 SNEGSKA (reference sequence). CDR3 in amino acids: CSAIPTTVSTDTQYF.

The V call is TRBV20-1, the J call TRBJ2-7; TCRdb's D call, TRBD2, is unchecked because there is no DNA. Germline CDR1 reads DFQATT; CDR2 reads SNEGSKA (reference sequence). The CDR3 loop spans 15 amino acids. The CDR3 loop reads CSARDLERGVYEQYF.

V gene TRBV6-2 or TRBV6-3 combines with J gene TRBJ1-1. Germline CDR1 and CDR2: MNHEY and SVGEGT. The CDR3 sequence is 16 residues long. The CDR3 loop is CASSYTVGLKNTEAFF.

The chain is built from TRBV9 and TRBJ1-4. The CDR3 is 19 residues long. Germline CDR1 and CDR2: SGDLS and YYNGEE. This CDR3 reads CASSVESKLLDTTNEKLFF.

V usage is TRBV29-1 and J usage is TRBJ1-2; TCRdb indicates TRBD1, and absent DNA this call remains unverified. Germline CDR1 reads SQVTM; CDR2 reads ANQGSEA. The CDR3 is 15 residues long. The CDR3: CSVLTQTGPLGGYTF.

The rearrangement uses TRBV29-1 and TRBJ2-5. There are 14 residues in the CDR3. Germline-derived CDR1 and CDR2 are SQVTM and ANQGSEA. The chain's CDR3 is CSVVIQENQETQYF.

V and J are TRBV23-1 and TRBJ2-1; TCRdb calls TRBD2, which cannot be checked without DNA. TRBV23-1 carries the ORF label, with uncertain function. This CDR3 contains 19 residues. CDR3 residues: CASSQSGPSGGGIGNEQFF.

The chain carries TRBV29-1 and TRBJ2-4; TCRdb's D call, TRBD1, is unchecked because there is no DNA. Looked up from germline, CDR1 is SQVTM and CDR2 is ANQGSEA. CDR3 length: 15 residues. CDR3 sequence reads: CSVEKGSGSKNIQYF.

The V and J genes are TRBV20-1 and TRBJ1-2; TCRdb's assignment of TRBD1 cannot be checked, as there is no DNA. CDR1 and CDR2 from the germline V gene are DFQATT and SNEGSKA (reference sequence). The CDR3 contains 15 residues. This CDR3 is CSARVSTGSRYGYTF.

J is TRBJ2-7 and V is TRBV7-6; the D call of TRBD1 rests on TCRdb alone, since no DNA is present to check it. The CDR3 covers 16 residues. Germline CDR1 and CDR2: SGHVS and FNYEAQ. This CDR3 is CASSPSEAGAAYEQYF.

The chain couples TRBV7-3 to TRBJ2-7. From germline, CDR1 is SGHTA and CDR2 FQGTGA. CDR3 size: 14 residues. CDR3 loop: CASSLYGGSYEQYF.

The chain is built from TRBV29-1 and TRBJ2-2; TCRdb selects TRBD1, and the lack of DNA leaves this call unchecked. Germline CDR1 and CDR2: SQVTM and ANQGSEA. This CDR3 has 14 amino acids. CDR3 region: CSVEEGPNTGELFF.

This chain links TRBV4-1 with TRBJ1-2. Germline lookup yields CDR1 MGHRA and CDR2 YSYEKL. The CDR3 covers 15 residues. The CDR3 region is CASSQAGGGIDGYTF.

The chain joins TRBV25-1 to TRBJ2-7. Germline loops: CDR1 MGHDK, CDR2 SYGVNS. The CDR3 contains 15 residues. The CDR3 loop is CASSESTMASYEQYF.

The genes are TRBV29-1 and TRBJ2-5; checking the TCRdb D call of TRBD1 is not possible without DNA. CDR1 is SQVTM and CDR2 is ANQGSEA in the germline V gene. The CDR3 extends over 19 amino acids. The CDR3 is CSVEGPSLTGQGLQETQYF.

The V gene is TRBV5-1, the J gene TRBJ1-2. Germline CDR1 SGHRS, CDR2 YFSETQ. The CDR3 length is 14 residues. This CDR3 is CASSEGIAVDGYTF.

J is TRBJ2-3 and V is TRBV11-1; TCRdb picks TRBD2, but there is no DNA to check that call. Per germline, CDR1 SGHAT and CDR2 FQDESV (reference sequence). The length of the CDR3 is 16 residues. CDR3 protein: CASSFGTHEPTDTQYF.

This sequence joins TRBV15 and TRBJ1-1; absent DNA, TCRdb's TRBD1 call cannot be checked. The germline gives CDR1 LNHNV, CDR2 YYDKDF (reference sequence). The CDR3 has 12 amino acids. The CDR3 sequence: CATSTGGSEAFF.

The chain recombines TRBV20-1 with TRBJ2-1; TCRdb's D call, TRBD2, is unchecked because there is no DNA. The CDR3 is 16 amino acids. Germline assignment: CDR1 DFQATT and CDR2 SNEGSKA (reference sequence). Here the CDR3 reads CSARALGLANYNEQFF.

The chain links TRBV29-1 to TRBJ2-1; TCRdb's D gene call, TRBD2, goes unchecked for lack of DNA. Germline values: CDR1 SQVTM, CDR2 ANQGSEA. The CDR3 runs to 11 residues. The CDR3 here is CSLGLGEEQFF.

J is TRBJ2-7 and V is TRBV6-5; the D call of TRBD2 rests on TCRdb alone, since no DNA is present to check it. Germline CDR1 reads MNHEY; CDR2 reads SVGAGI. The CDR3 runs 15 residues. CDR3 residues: CASSTSSGGAYEQYF.

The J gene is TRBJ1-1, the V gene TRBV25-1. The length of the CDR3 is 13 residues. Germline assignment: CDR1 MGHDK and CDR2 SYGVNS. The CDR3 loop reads CASSEGGGAEAFF.

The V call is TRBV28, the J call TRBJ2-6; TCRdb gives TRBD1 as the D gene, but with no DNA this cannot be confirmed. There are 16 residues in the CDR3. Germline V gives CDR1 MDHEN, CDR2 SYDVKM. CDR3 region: CASRAQGLAGANVLTF.

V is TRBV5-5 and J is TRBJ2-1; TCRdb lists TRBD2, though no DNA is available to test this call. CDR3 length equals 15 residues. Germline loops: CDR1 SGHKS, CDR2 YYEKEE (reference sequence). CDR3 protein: CASSGTGLVVNEQFF. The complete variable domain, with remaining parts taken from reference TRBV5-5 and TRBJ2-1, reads DAGVTQSPTHLIKTRGQQVTLRCSPISGHKSVSWYQQVLGQGPQFIFQYYEKEERGRGNFPDRFSARQFPNYSSELNVNALLLGDSALYLCASSGTGLVVNEQFFGPGTRLTVL.

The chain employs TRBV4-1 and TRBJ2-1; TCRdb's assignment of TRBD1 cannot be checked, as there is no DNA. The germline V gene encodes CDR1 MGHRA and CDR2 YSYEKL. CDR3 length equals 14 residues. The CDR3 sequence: CASSNRGEYNEQFF.

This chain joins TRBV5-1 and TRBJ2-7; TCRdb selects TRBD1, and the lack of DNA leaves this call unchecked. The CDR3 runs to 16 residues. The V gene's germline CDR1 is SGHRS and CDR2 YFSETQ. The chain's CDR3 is CASSIGQGQKSYEQYF.